A selection of T cell receptor beta chains follows, all from one sample in a study of cytomegalovirus exposure and HLA in healthy donors. Produced via immunoSEQ multiplex PCR; TCRdb's table is partial and in-frame only. The sample records some 100,000 clones, approximately 91% being singletons. The sequenced material came from PBMCs. These receptors were taken from a young man in good health and CMV-seropositive. Each CDR3 is given with its conserved first and last residue. The order of the fields is V gene, J gene, CDR3 protein.

TRBV2	TRBJ1-1	CASSDDTSRLNTEAFF
TRBV5-4	TRBJ2-3	CASSLDTGTSTDTQYF
TRBV7-2	TRBJ1-5	CASSLEAGGEPQHF
TRBV6-1	TRBJ2-3	CASSVGSGDGTDTQYF
TRBV5-4	TRBJ2-7	CASSLESSYEQYF
TRBV5-1	TRBJ2-5	CASSLGTGIVETQYF
TRBV7-9	TRBJ1-1	CASSSWTGPLNTEAFF
TRBV2	TRBJ2-5	CAQGWETQYF
TRBV18	TRBJ1-2	CASSPYATGPNYGYTF
TRBV5-5	TRBJ1-1	CASSTGTMNTEAFF
TRBV19	TRBJ1-2	CASSIDLSVGQDYGYTF
TRBV27	TRBJ2-7	CASSLSTGYYEQYF
TRBV6-1	TRBJ2-7	CASMGGDLSYEQYF
TRBV11-2	TRBJ2-1	CASSLALYNEQFF
TRBV7-9	TRBJ2-7	CASSSGAGASGWEQYF
TRBV28	TRBJ1-2	CASSSDGDRGLHYGYTF
TRBV5-1	TRBJ1-2	CASSLAAGANYGYTF
TRBV6-6	TRBJ2-7	CASFDRTGDGEQYF
TRBV6-5	TRBJ2-1	CASSYGQGYNEQFF